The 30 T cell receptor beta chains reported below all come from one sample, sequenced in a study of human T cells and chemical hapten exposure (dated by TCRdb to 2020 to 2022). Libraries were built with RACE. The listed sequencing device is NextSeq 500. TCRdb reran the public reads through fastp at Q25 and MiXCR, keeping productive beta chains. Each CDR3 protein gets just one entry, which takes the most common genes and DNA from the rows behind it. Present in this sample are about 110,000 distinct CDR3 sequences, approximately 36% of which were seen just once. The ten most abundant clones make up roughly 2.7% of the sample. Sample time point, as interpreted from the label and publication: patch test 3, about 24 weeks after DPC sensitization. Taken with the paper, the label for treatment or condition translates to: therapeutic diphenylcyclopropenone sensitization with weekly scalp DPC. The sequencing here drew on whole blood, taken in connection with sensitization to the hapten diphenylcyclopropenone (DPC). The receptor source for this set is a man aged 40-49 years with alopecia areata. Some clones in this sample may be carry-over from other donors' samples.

The CDR3 here is CASSSEPGLAGNEQFF. CDR3 sequence (DNA): TGTGCCAGCAGCTCTGAACCGGGACTAGCGGGCAATGAGCAGTTCTTC. The genes are TRBV7-6 and TRBJ2-1, with 12 positions matching TRBD2. The J segment lost 6 bases and the V segment lost 4 bases, leaving 7 bases of the junction unmatched. The CDR3 totals 16 residues. Germline values: CDR1 SGHVS, CDR2 FNYEAQ.

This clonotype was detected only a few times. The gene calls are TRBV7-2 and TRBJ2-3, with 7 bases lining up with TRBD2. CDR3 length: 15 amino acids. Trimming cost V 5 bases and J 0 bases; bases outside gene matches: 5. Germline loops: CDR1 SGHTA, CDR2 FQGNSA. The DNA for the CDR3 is TGTGCCAGCAGCGACGGGACTACTAGCACAGATACGCAGTATTTT. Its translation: CASSDGTTSTDTQYF.

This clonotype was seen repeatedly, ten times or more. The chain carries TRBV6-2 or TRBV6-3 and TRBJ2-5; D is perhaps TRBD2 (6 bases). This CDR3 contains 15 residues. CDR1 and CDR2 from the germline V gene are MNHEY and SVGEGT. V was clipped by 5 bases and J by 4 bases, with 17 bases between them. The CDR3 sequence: CASSPERAGGETQYF. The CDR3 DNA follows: TGTGCCAGCAGTCCCGAACGAGCGGGCGGAGAGACCCAGTACTTC.

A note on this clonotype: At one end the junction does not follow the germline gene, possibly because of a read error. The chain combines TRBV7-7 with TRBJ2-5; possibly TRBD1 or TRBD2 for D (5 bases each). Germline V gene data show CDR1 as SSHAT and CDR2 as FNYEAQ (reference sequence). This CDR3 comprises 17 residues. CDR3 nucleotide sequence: TGTGCTAGCAGCTTAGGAACTAGAGGGTCAGGGAAAGAGACCCAGTACTTC. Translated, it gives CASSLGTRGSGKETQYF.

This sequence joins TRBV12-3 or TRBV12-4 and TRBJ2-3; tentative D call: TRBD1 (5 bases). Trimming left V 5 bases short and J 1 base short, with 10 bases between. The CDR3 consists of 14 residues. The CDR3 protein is CASSIPRGTDTQYF. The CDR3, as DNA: TGTGCCAGCAGTATACCCAGGGGCACAGATACGCAGTATTTT.

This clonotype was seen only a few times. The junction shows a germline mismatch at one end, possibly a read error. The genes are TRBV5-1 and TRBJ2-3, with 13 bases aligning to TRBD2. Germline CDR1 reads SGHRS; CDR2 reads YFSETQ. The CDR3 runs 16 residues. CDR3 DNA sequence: TGCGCCAGCAGCTGGCGGACTAGCGGGAGCAAAGATACGCAGTATTTT. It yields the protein CASSWRTSGSKDTQYF.

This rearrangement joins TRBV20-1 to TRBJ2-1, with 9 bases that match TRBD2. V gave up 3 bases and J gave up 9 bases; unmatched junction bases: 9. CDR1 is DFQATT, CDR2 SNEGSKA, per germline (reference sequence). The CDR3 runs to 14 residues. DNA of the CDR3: TGCAGTGCTAGTTTGTCGGGACTAGCTTTTGAGCAGTTCTTC. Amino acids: CSASLSGLAFEQFF.

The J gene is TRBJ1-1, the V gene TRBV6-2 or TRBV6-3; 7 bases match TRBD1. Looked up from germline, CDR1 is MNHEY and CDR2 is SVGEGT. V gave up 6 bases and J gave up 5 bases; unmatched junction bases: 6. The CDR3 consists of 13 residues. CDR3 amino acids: CASRTTGVTEAFF. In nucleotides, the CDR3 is TGTGCCAGCAGAACAACAGGGGTAACTGAAGCTTTCTTT.

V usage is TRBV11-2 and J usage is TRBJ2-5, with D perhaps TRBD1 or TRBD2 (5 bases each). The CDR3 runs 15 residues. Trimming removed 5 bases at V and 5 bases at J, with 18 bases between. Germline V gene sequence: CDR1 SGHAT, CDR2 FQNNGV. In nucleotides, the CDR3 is TGTGCCAGCAGCCCTCCAGGGAGAGGGCTGGAGACCCAGTACTTC. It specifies CASSPPGRGLETQYF.

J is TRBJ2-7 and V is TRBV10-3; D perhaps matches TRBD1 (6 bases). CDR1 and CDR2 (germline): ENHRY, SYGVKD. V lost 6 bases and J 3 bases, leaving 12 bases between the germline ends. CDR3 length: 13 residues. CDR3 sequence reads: CAISDGQFYEQYF. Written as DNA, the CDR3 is TGTGCCATCAGCGATGGACAGTTCTACGAGCAGTACTTC.

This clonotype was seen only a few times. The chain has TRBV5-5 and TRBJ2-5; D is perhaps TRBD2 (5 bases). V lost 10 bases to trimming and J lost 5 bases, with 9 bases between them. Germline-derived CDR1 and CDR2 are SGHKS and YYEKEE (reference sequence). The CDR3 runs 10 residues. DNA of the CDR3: TGTGCCTTCGGGATGGAGACCCAGTACTTC. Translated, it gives CAFGMETQYF. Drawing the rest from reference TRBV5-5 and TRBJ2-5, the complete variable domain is DAGVTQSPTHLIKTRGQQVTLRCSPISGHKSVSWYQQVLGQGPQFIFQYYEKEERGRGNFPDRFSARQFPNYSSELNVNALLLGDSALYLCAFGMETQYFGPGTRLLVL.

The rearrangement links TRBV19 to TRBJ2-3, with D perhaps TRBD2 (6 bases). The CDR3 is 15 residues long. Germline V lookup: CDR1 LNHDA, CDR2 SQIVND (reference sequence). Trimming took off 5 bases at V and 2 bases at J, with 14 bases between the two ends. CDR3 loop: CASSPAPSATDTQYF. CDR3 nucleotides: TGTGCCAGTAGTCCAGCCCCTAGCGCCACAGATACGCAGTATTTT.

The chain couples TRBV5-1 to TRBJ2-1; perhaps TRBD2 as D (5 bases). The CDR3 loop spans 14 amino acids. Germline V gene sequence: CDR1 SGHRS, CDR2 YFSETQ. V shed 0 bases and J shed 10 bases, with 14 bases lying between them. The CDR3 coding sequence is TGCGCCAGCAGCTTGGCCCTAGGAGGTTGGGAGCAGTTCTTC. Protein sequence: CASSLALGGWEQFF.

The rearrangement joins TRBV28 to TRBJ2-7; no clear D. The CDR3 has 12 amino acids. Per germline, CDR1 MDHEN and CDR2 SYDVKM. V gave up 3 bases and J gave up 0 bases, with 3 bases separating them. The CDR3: CASSFSSYEQYF. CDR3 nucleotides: TGTGCCAGCAGTTTTAGCTCCTACGAGCAGTACTTC.

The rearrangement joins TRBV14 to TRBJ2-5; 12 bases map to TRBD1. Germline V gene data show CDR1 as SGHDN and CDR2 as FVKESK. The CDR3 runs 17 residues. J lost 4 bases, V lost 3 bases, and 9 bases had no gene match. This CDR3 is CASSHPLGDRGRETQYF. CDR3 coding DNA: TGTGCCAGCAGCCATCCGCTAGGGGACAGGGGGCGAGAGACCCAGTACTTC.

CDR3 residues: CASNLAPLDSYNQPQHF. Here the CDR3 DNA reads TGCGCCAGCAACCTGGCTCCCCTGGACAGCTACAATCAGCCCCAGCATTTT. V is TRBV5-1 and J is TRBJ1-5, with a possible D match to TRBD1 (6 bases). Trimming took 6 bases from V and 3 from J, leaving 22 bases between them. Germline V gives CDR1 SGHRS, CDR2 YFSETQ. The CDR3 runs 17 residues.

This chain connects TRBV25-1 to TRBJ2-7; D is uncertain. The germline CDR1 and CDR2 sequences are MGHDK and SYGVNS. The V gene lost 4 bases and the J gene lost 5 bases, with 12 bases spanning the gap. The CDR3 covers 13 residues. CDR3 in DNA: TGTGCCAGCAGTGGGATATTGGTCAACGAGCAGTACTTC. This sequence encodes CASSGILVNEQYF.

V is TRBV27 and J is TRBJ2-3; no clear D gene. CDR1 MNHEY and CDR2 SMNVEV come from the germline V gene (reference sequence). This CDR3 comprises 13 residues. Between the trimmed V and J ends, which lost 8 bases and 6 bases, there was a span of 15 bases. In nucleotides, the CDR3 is TGTGCCAGCGCCTTATTTCGGTTGGATACGCAGTATTTT. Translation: CASALFRLDTQYF.

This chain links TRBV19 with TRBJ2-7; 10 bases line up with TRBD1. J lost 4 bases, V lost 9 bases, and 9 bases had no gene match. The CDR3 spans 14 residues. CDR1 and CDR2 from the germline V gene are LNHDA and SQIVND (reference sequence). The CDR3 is CASARTGGFYEQYF. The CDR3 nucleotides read TGTGCCAGCGCCCGGACAGGGGGGTTTTACGAGCAGTACTTC.

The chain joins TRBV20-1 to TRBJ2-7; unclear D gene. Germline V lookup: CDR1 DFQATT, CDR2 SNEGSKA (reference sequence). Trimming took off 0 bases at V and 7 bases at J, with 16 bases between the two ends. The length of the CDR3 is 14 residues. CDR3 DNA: TGCAGTGCTAGAGATTCGCGGACCACCGAAGAGCAGTACTTC. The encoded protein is CSARDSRTTEEQYF.

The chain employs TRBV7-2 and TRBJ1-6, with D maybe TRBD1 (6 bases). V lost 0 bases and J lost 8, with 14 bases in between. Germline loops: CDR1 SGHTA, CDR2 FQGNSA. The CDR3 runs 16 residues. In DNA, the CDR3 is TGTGCCAGCAGCTTAGCGCTACGGGGGGCGGATTCACCCCTCCACTTT. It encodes CASSLALRGADSPLHF.

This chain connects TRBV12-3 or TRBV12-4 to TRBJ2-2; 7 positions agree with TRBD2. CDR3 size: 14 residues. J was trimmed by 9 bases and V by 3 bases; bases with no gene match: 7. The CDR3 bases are TGTGCCAGCAGTTTGGAGGGAGGGAACCGGGAGCTGTTTTTT. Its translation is CASSLEGGNRELFF.

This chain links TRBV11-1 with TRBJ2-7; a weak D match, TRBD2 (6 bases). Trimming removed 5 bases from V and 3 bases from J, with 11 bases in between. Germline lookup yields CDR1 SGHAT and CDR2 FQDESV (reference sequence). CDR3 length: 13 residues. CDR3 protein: CASSPWRGYEQYV. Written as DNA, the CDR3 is TGTGCCAGCAGCCCTTGGCGGGGCTACGAGCAGTACGTC.

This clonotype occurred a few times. CDR3 nucleotides: TGCAGCGTTGCCATCCGTTCTAGCGGGATTAGCTCCTACGAGCAGTACTTC. Its translation: CSVAIRSSGISSYEQYF. The chain joins TRBV29-1 to TRBJ2-7; the match to TRBD2 covers 9 bases. Trimming at V came to 4 bases and at J to 0 bases, leaving 13 bases not matched to a gene. Germline V gives CDR1 SQVTM, CDR2 ANQGSEA. The CDR3 is made up of 17 amino acids.

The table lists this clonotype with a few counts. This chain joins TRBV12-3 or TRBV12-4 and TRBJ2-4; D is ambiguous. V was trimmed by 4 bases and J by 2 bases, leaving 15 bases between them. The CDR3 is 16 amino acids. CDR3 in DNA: TGTGCCAGCAGTTCACTATTCCCAGTTCCCAAAAACATTCAGTACTTC. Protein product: CASSSLFPVPKNIQYF.

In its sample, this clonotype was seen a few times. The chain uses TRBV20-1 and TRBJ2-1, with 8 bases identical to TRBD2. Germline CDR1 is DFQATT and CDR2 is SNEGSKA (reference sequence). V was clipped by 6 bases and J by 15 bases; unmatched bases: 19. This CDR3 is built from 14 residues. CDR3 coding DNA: TGCAGTGCCCTTGGCCCCCGACTAGCGAGCCTACCGTTCTTC. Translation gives CSALGPRLASLPFF.

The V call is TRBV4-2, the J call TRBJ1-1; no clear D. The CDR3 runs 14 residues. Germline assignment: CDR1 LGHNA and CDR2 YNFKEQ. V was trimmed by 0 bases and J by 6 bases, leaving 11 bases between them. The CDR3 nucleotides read TGTGCCAGCAGCCAAGATCCGCAAATGCCTGAAGCTTTCTTT. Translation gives CASSQDPQMPEAFF.

The DNA of the CDR3 is TGCGCCAGCAGCTCATTGGGGGGAACCAACTATGGCTACACCTTC. As protein: CASSSLGGTNYGYTF. The rearrangement uses TRBV5-1 and TRBJ1-2; a possible D gene is TRBD1 (5 bases). CDR1 and CDR2 (germline): SGHRS, YFSETQ. Trimming left V 3 bases short and J 2 bases short, with 14 bases between. This CDR3 has 15 residues.

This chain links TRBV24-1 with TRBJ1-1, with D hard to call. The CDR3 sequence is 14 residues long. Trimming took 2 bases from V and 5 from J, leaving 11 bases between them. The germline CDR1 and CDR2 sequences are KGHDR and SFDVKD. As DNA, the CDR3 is TGTGCCACCAGTGATTCCGCCAAATTTACTGAAGCTTTCTTT. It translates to CATSDSAKFTEAFF.

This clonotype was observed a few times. The CDR3 DNA reads as TGTGCCAGCAGCAGACGGAGTGGGCCAGATACGCAGTATTTT. Translated, it gives CASSRRSGPDTQYF. The V gene is TRBV7-6, the J gene TRBJ2-3; no reliable D call. This CDR3 contains 14 residues. Germline CDR1 is SGHVS and CDR2 is FNYEAQ. With 5 bases removed from V and 4 bases from J, the gap between germline ends came to 13 bases.